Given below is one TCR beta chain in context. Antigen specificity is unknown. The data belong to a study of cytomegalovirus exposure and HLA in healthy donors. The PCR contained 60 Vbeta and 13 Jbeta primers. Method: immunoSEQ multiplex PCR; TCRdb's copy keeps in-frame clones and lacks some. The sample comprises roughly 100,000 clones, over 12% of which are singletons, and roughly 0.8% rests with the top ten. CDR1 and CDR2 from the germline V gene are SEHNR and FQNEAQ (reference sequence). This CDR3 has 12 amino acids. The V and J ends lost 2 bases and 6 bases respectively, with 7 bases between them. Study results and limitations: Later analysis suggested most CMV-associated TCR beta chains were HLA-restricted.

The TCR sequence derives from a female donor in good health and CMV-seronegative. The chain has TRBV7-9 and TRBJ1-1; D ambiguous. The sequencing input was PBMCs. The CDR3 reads CASSLNSPEAFF. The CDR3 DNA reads TGTGCCAGCAGCTTAAACTCTCCTGAAGCTTTCTTT.